The sequence of this TCR beta chain was determined in a study of blood T cell repertoires in COVID-19. On the study more broadly: PBMCs, B-cell-depleted T cells, or T cells were the source of the cDNA or gDNA that made up the material.

The CDR3 is 18 amino acids. The J segment lost 0 bases and the V segment lost 3 bases, leaving 9 bases of the junction unmatched. Germline lookup yields CDR1 SGHNT and CDR2 YYREEE (reference sequence). Data came from immunoSEQ multiplex PCR; TCRdb stores just in-frame clones and leaves some out. The table includes hundreds of thousands of clones, about 89% detected once. This TCR was sampled from a woman in her twenties or thirties with acute or convalescent COVID-19. The material sequenced was peripheral blood. The V and J genes are TRBV5-4 and TRBJ1-1; 12 nucleotides line up with TRBD1. In DNA, the CDR3 is TGTGCCAGCAGCTCCGGGGGACAGGGGGCTTCGATGAACACTGAAGCTTTCTTT. It yields the protein CASSSGGQGASMNTEAFF.